These 22 T cell receptor beta chains originate from one sample sequenced in a study of cytomegalovirus exposure and HLA in healthy donors. Clones were read by immunoSEQ multiplex PCR, and TCRdb kept only the in-frame ones, dropping some. Seen here are 230,000 or so clones, 85% to 90% observed once, and the top ten hold about 2.7%. The sample was PBMCs. These receptors all stem from a woman between 18 and 30 years old in good health and CMV-seronegative.

V is TRBV29-1 and J is TRBJ2-7; 9 bases line up with TRBD1. V dropped 4 bases and J dropped 4; count of bases not matched to a gene: 8. CDR3 length: 14 amino acids. Germline V gene sequence: CDR1 SQVTM, CDR2 ANQGSEA. The CDR3 loop reads CSVGDPGQGYEQYF. Here the CDR3 DNA reads TGCAGCGTTGGAGACCCGGGACAGGGATACGAGCAGTACTTC.

This clone was observed a few times. The rearrangement links TRBV7-3 to TRBJ1-5, with a weak D call TRBD1 (5 bases). V lost 5 bases and J lost 7, with 12 bases in between. The germline V gene has CDR1 SGHTA and CDR2 FQGTGA. The CDR3 loop spans 13 amino acids. As DNA, the CDR3 is TGTGCCAGCAGCCCGTACGGGGGGCAGCCCCAGCATTTT. It encodes CASSPYGGQPQHF.

The chain couples TRBV7-2 to TRBJ2-5; D might be TRBD2 (5 bases). Germline assignment: CDR1 SGHTA and CDR2 FQGNSA. Trimming stripped 0 bases from V and 5 bases from J, with 13 bases between. The length of the CDR3 is 15 residues. The DNA for the CDR3 is TGTGCCAGCAGCTTAGCGCTAGCAGGTTGGGAGACCCAGTACTTC. Protein sequence: CASSLALAGWETQYF. Full variable domain (remainder filled in from reference TRBV7-2 and TRBJ2-5): GAGVSQSPSNKVTEKGKDVELRCDPISGHTALYWYRQSLGQGLEFLIYFQGNSAPDKSGLPSDRFSAERTGGSVSTLTIQRTQQEDSAVYLCASSLALAGWETQYFGPGTRLLVL.

This chain uses TRBV9 with TRBJ2-1; 9 nucleotides line up with TRBD1. Per germline, CDR1 SGDLS and CDR2 YYNGEE. J was trimmed by 5 bases and V by 3 bases; bases with no gene match: 6. CDR3 length: 15 residues. The CDR3 here is CASSATGQGNNEQFF. The CDR3 DNA reads TGTGCCAGCAGCGCAACGGGACAGGGAAACAATGAGCAGTTCTTC. Full variable domain (rest looked up from reference TRBV9 and TRBJ2-1): DSGVTQTPKHLITATGQRVTLRCSPRSGDLSVYWYQQSLDQGLQFLIQYYNGEERAKGNILERFSAQQFPDLHSELNLSSLELGDSALYFCASSATGQGNNEQFFGPGTRLTVL.

This rearrangement joins TRBV28 to TRBJ1-2, with 10 bases aligning to TRBD1. Germline trimming cut 4 bases from V and 5 bases from J; bases unmatched to any gene: 10. The CDR3 totals 16 residues. Per the germline V gene, CDR1 is MDHEN and CDR2 is SYDVKM. CDR3 sequence reads: CASSSILRTGGYGYTF. The CDR3 bases are TGTGCCAGCAGTTCAATTCTAAGGACAGGGGGGTATGGCTACACCTTC.

Concerning this clone: One end of the junction does not line up with germline, which may come from a read error. The chain has TRBV14 and TRBJ2-7, with 7 bases that match TRBD1. This CDR3 comprises 13 residues. In germline, CDR1 is SGHDN, CDR2 FVKESK. CDR3 coding DNA: TGTGCCAGCAGCCAAGAAAGGACAGGCTATATACGATTC. This sequence encodes CASSQERTGYIRF.

This clone turned up a few times. V is TRBV10-3 and J is TRBJ1-5, with TRBD1 identical over 8 bases. Germline V CDR1 and CDR2: ENHRY, SYGVKD. The CDR3 covers 15 residues. The V gene end was trimmed by 2 bases and the J gene end by 7 bases; junction bases not matched to a gene: 7. The DNA of the CDR3 is TGTGCCATCAGTGAGGGCGACAGGGGCCAACAGCCCCAGCATTTT. Translated: CAISEGDRGQQPQHF.

V and J are TRBV4-1 and TRBJ2-3, with 12 nucleotides matching TRBD1. The J segment lost 0 bases and the V segment lost 7 bases, leaving 17 bases of the junction unmatched. This CDR3 contains 20 residues. Germline loops: CDR1 MGHRA, CDR2 YSYEKL. For the CDR3, the DNA is TGCGCCAGCACCCGAACTCGGGGGGACAGGGGGCGAGTTAGCACAGATACGCAGTATTTT. Translating gives CASTRTRGDRGRVSTDTQYF.

The rearrangement joins TRBV30 to TRBJ2-1; 9 bases agree with TRBD2. Germline lookup yields CDR1 GTSNPN and CDR2 SVGIG (reference sequence). J lost 2 bases, V lost 0 bases, and 14 bases had no gene match. The CDR3 extends over 19 amino acids. CDR3 coding DNA: TGTGCCTGGAGTGTACACCCTACCCTCCCTAGCGGGGCCTACAATGAGCAGTTCTTC. Translating gives CAWSVHPTLPSGAYNEQFF.

This sequence joins TRBV13 and TRBJ1-3; 8 nucleotides agree with TRBD1. Unmatched junction bases numbered 9, after V lost 5 bases and J lost 0 bases. The CDR3 runs 17 residues. Looked up from germline, CDR1 is PRHDT and CDR2 is FYEKMQ (reference sequence). The CDR3 region is CASSSGQGRLSGNTIYF. The CDR3 nucleotides are TGTGCCAGCAGCAGCGGACAGGGTAGACTCTCTGGAAACACCATATATTTT.

The V and J genes are TRBV27 and TRBJ2-5, with D possibly being TRBD2 (6 bases). The V gene's germline CDR1 is MNHEY and CDR2 SMNVEV (reference sequence). V dropped 0 bases and J dropped 5 bases, with 13 bases sitting between them. The CDR3 contains 15 residues. CDR3 loop: CASSLSGGPWETQYF. Here the CDR3 DNA reads TGTGCCAGCAGTTTATCCGGAGGGCCTTGGGAGACCCAGTACTTC.

The genes are TRBV27 and TRBJ2-5, with 7 bases lining up with TRBD2. The CDR3 is 15 amino acids. The V gene's germline CDR1 is MNHEY and CDR2 SMNVEV (reference sequence). The junction had 5 bases not matched to a gene; V was cut back by 1 base and J by 3 bases. Here the CDR3 reads CASSLFGAGEETQYF. CDR3 bases: TGTGCCAGCAGTTTATTCGGGGCGGGGGAAGAGACCCAGTACTTC.

CDR3 in amino acids: CASSYVLAGDENEQFF. CDR3 sequence (DNA): TGTGCCAGCAGTTACGTCCTAGCGGGAGACGAAAATGAGCAGTTCTTC. The genes are TRBV6-6 and TRBJ2-1; 10 bases line up with TRBD2. The germline V gene has CDR1 MNHNY and CDR2 SVGAGI (reference sequence). Trimming at V came to 2 bases and at J to 7 bases, leaving 8 bases not matched to a gene. This CDR3 has 16 residues.

The chain has TRBV27 and TRBJ1-3; the D gene is possibly TRBD1 (5 bases). Trimming stripped 2 bases from V and 4 bases from J, with 12 bases between. In germline, CDR1 is MNHEY, CDR2 SMNVEV (reference sequence). The CDR3 sequence is 15 residues long. CDR3 in amino acids: CASSLGGTGGNTIYF. CDR3 bases: TGTGCCAGCAGTTTAGGGGGGACCGGGGGAAACACCATATATTTT.

The chain couples TRBV6-1 to TRBJ1-5, with a tentative D call TRBD1 (5 bases). Germline CDR1 is MNHNS and CDR2 is SASEGT. Trimming took 3 bases from V and 6 from J, leaving 12 bases between them. The CDR3 sequence is 14 residues long. DNA for the CDR3: TGTGCCAGCAGTGACACAGGTTCGACTCAGCCCCAGCATTTT. Its protein is CASSDTGSTQPQHF.

The CDR3 bases are TGTGCCTGGAGCGCAGGATCTAGCAATCAGCCCCAGCATTTT. Its translation: CAWSAGSSNQPQHF. The chain links TRBV30 to TRBJ1-5; D uncertain. The CDR3 has 14 amino acids. V lost 3 bases and J 0 bases, leaving 9 bases between the germline ends. From germline, CDR1 is GTSNPN and CDR2 SVGIG (reference sequence).

CDR3 DNA sequence: TGTGCCAGCTCACACTTCCAAGGGGAGGATGAGCAGTTCTTC. This codes for CASSHFQGEDEQFF. The V and J genes are TRBV18 and TRBJ2-1; TRBD2 might be the D (6 bases). In germline, CDR1 is KGHSH, CDR2 LQKENI. V was pared by 4 bases and J by 8 bases, with 15 bases between. CDR3 length equals 14 residues.

The chain employs TRBV7-9 and TRBJ1-2; 7 bases match TRBD1. The V segment lost 4 bases and the J segment 5 bases; nucleotides outside the gene matches: 4. The CDR3 totals 13 residues. The germline CDR1 and CDR2 sequences are SEHNR and FQNEAQ (reference sequence). The CDR3 loop reads CASSSTGTYGYTF. CDR3 nucleotides: TGTGCCAGCAGCTCGACAGGGACTTATGGCTACACCTTC. Using reference TRBV7-9 and TRBJ1-2 for the parts outside the CDR3, the full variable domain is DTGVSQNPRHKITKRGQNVTFRCDPISEHNRLYWYRQTLGQGPEFLTYFQNEAQLEKSRLLSDRFSAERPKGSFSTLEIQRTEQGDSAMYLCASSSTGTYGYTFGSGTRLTVV.

J is TRBJ1-2 and V is TRBV5-1, with D perhaps TRBD1 (5 bases). Germline V gives CDR1 SGHRS, CDR2 YFSETQ. Trimming stripped 6 bases from V and 6 bases from J, with 9 bases between. The CDR3 totals 11 residues. In DNA form, the CDR3 reads TGCGCCAGCAATGGGGGGGATGGCTACACCTTC. Protein sequence: CASNGGDGYTF. Full variable domain (missing parts from reference TRBV5-1 and TRBJ1-2): KAGVTQTPRYLIKTRGQQVTLSCSPISGHRSVSWYQQTPGQGLQFLFEYFSETQRNKGNFPGRFSGRQFSNSRSEMNVSTLELGDSALYLCASNGGDGYTFGSGTRLTVV.

To note about this clone: Within the sample, other DNA sequences also encode this same CDR3. This sequence joins TRBV7-2 and TRBJ2-7, with 8 bases aligning to TRBD2. V lost 3 bases, J lost 2 bases, and 6 bases stayed unmatched. The germline V gene has CDR1 SGHTA and CDR2 FQGNSA. This CDR3 spans 15 amino acids. CDR3 region: CASSFRTGGPYEQYF. The CDR3, as DNA: TGTGCCAGCAGCTTTCGAACGGGAGGGCCCTACGAGCAGTACTTC.

The chain employs TRBV28 and TRBJ2-7, with TRBD2 matching 11 bases. J was trimmed by 6 bases and V by 5 bases; bases with no gene match: 3. This CDR3 has 13 amino acids. Germline-derived CDR1 and CDR2 are MDHEN and SYDVKM. The CDR3: CASSRLAGSEQYF. The CDR3 DNA sequence: TGTGCCAGCAGTCGACTAGCGGGAAGCGAGCAGTACTTC.

This chain uses TRBV28 with TRBJ2-1; tentatively, D is TRBD2 (6 bases). The CDR3 loop spans 14 amino acids. V was cut by 2 bases and J by 5 bases, with 10 bases left in between. Germline lookup yields CDR1 MDHEN and CDR2 SYDVKM. The CDR3 DNA reads as TGTGCCAGCAGTTTAGGGGCGGGGCACAATGAGCAGTTCTTC. Amino acids: CASSLGAGHNEQFF.